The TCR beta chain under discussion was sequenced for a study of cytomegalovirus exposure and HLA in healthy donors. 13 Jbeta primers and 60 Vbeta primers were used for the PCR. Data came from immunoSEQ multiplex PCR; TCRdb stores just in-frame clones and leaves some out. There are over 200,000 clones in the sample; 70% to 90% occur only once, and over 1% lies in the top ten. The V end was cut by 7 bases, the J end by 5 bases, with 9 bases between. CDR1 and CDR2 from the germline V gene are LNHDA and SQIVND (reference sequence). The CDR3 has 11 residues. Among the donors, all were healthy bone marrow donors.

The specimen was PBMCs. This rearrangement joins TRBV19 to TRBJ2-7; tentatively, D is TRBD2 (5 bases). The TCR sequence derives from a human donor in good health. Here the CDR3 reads CASTSGDEQYF. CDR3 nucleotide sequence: TGTGCCAGTACCTCCGGGGACGAGCAGTACTTC. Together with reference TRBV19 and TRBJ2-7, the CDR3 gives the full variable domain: DGGITQSPKYLFRKEGQNVTLSCEQNLNHDAMYWYRQDPGQGLRLIYYSQIVNDFQKGDIAEGYSVSREKKESFPLTVTSAQKNPTAFYLCASTSGDEQYFGPGTRLTVT.